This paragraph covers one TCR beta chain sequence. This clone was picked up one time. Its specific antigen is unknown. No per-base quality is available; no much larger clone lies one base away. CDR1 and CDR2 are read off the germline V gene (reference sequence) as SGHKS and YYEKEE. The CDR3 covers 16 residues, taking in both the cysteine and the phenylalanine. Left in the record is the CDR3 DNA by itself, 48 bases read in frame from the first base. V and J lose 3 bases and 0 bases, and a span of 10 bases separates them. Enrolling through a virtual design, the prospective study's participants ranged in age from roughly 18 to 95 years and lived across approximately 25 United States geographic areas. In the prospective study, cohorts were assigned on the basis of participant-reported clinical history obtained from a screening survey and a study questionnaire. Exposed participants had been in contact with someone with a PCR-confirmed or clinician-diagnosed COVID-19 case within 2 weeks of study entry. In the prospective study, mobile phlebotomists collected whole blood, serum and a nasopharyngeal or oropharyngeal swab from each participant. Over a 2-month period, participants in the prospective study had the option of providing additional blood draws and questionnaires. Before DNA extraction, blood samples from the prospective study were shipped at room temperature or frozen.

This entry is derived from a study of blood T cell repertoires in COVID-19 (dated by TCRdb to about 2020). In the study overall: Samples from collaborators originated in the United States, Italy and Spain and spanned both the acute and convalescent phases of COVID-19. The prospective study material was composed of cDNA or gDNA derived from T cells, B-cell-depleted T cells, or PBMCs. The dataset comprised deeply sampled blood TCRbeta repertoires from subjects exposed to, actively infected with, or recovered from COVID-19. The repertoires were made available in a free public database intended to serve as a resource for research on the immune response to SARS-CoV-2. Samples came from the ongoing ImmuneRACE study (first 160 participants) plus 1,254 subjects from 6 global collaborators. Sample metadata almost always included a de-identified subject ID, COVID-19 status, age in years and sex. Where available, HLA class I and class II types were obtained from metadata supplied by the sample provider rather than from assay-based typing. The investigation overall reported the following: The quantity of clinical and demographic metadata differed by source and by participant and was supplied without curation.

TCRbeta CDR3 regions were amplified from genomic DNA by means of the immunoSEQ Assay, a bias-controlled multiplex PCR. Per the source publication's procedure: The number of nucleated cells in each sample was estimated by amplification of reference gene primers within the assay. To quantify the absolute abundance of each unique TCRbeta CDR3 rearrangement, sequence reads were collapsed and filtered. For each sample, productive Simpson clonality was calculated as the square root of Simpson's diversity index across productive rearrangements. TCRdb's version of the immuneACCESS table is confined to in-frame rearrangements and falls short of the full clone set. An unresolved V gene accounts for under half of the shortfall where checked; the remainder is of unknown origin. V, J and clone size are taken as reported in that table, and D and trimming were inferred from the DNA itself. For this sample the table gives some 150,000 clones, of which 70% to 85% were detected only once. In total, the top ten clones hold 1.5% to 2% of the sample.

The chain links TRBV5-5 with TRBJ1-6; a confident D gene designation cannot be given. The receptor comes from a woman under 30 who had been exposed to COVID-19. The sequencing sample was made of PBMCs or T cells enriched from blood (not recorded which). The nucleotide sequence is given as TGTGCCAGCAGCTCGACTCCCAGCTCCTATAATTCACCCCTCCACTTT. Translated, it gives CASSSTPSSYNSPLHF.